These 28 T cell receptor beta chains originate from one sample sequenced in a study of T cell responses to AZD1222 COVID-19 vaccine. Some clones are missing from TCRdb's copy, which holds only in-frame ones; the method was immunoSEQ multiplex PCR. Among about 140,000 clones listed, approximately 95% were seen once. This specimen was peripheral blood, taken on day 0 of MenACWY control vaccination. The origin of the receptors is an adult in good health.

V and J are TRBV5-4 and TRBJ1-1; D call uncertain. Trimming cost V 4 bases and J 4 bases, with 17 bases left between them. The CDR3 covers 15 residues. Germline CDR1 reads SGHNT; CDR2 reads YYREEE (reference sequence). CDR3 nucleotide sequence: TGTGCCAGCAGCCTCGAAGTTGGGTTTGGCACTGAAGCTTTCTTT. Amino acids: CASSLEVGFGTEAFF.

The CDR3 protein is CASSRRSGIGYTF. DNA of the CDR3: TGTGCCAGCAGTCGACGGAGCGGGATTGGCTACACCTTC. The chain carries TRBV27 and TRBJ1-2; D gene unclear. Germline CDR1 and CDR2: MNHEY and SMNVEV (reference sequence). The V end was cut by 5 bases, the J end by 7 bases, with 14 bases between. The CDR3 contains 13 residues.

This chain connects TRBV6-6 to TRBJ1-2, with 8 nucleotides matching TRBD1. There are 16 residues in the CDR3. Looked up from germline, CDR1 is MNHNY and CDR2 is SVGAGI (reference sequence). With V trimmed by 2 bases and J by 4 bases, 9 bases remained unmatched. The CDR3 DNA reads as TGTGCCAGCAGTTACGCACCCGGACAGGGCCCCTATGGCTACACCTTC. Amino acids: CASSYAPGQGPYGYTF.

This rearrangement joins TRBV9 to TRBJ2-3; possible D gene TRBD2, 5 bases. Germline CDR1 reads SGDLS; CDR2 reads YYNGEE. CDR3 length: 14 residues. V was shortened by 3 bases and J by 2 bases, with 10 bases between the two germline ends. The CDR3 region has the DNA TGTGCCAGCAGCGCAGACTATTACACAGATACGCAGTATTTT. Translation gives CASSADYYTDTQYF.

The chain carries TRBV6-5 and TRBJ1-1, with D hard to call. Per the germline V gene, CDR1 is MNHEY and CDR2 is SVGAGI. The V gene lost 6 bases and the J gene lost 4 bases, with 12 bases spanning the gap. The CDR3 loop spans 13 amino acids. CDR3 DNA sequence: TGTGCCAGCAGGGCGTTACCACGCACTGAAGCTTTCTTT. It yields the protein CASRALPRTEAFF.

V is TRBV9 and J is TRBJ1-1; D is unresolved. CDR3 length equals 14 residues. Trimming took 0 bases from V and 0 from J, leaving 6 bases between them. The germline gives CDR1 SGDLS, CDR2 YYNGEE. The CDR3 reads CASSVVGLNTEAFF. CDR3 nucleotide sequence: TGTGCCAGCAGCGTAGTAGGATTGAACACTGAAGCTTTCTTT. Variable domain in full (rest from reference TRBV9 and TRBJ1-1): DSGVTQTPKHLITATGQRVTLRCSPRSGDLSVYWYQQSLDQGLQFLIQYYNGEERAKGNILERFSAQQFPDLHSELNLSSLELGDSALYFCASSVVGLNTEAFFGQGTRLTVV.

The chain carries TRBV28 and TRBJ2-2; D call uncertain. Germline V gene lookup returns CDR1 MDHEN and CDR2 SYDVKM. This CDR3 has 15 residues. Trimming took off 2 bases at V and 3 bases at J, with 10 bases between the two ends. The CDR3 coding sequence is TGTGCCAGCAGTTTACTGGGTCGAGACACCGGGGAGCTGTTTTTT. Protein: CASSLLGRDTGELFF.

The chain joins TRBV5-1 to TRBJ2-3; tentatively, D is TRBD1 (7 bases). The germline V gene has CDR1 SGHRS and CDR2 YFSETQ. Deletions cut 7 bases from V and 5 bases from J, with 17 bases between. The CDR3 loop spans 14 amino acids. CDR3 region: CASSIGQGGDTQYF. The CDR3 DNA is TGCGCCAGCTCGATTGGGCAGGGGGGAGATACGCAGTATTTT.

This rearrangement joins TRBV7-9 to TRBJ1-2, with TRBD1 matching over 12 bases. The CDR3 is 15 amino acids. J gave up 4 bases and V 4 bases, and 4 bases lay outside the gene matches. The V gene's germline CDR1 is SEHNR and CDR2 FQNEAQ (reference sequence). CDR3 residues: CASSSGTGGAYGYTF. The CDR3 DNA is TGTGCCAGCAGCTCGGGGACAGGGGGCGCCTATGGCTACACCTTC. Based on the CDR3 plus reference TRBV7-9 and TRBJ1-2, the full variable domain is DTGVSQNPRHKITKRGQNVTFRCDPISEHNRLYWYRQTLGQGPEFLTYFQNEAQLEKSRLLSDRFSAERPKGSFSTLEIQRTEQGDSAMYLCASSSGTGGAYGYTFGSGTRLTVV.

This chain joins TRBV6-2 or TRBV6-3 and TRBJ1-5; D not certain. The CDR3 runs 13 residues. The germline V gene encodes CDR1 MNHEY and CDR2 SVGEGT. V was pared by 5 bases and J by 0 bases, with 5 bases between. In DNA, the CDR3 is TGTGCCAGCAGTCGCGGTAGCAATCAGCCCCAGCATTTT. Translated: CASSRGSNQPQHF.

A word on this clone: Compared with germline, one end of the junction differs, possibly owing to a read error. The sample carries other DNA sequences with the same CDR3. The chain links TRBV28 to TRBJ2-7, with D maybe TRBD2 (6 bases). The CDR3 runs 14 residues. Germline V gene sequence: CDR1 MDHEN, CDR2 SYDVKM. CDR3 bases: TGTGCCAGCAGTTTAACTAGCAGCTACTACGAACAGTACTTC. This encodes CASSLTSSYYEQYF. Full variable domain (missing parts from reference TRBV28 and TRBJ2-7): DVKVTQSSRYLVKRTGEKVFLECVQDMDHENMFWYRQDPGLGLRLIYFSYDVKMKEKGDIPEGYSVSREKKERFSLILESASTNQTSMYLCASSLTSSYYEQYFGPGTRLTVT.

This clone came up once. CDR3 region: CASSLGLAGNTGELFF. The CDR3 DNA is TGCGCCAGCAGCTTGGGACTAGCGGGGAACACCGGGGAGCTGTTTTTT. The gene calls are TRBV5-1 and TRBJ2-2; 10 bases align to TRBD2. The CDR3 loop spans 16 amino acids. Germline V gene sequence: CDR1 SGHRS, CDR2 YFSETQ. V lost 0 bases, J lost 1 base, and 0 bases stayed unmatched.

The chain uses TRBV7-3 and TRBJ2-7; TRBD2 matches at 15 bases. The junction had 8 bases not matched to a gene; V was cut back by 5 bases and J by 6 bases. CDR1 and CDR2 from the germline V gene are SGHTA and FQGTGA. CDR3 length equals 16 residues. The CDR3 DNA sequence: TGTGCCAGCAGCCCTCAGTTGGGACTAGCGGGAGGCGAGCAGTACTTC. Its protein product is CASSPQLGLAGGEQYF.

The chain joins TRBV29-1 to TRBJ2-7; TRBD1 aligns across 8 bases. V dropped 6 bases and J dropped 0; count of bases not matched to a gene: 4. Germline V gene sequence: CDR1 SQVTM, CDR2 ANQGSEA. The CDR3 is 13 amino acids. The CDR3 DNA is TGCAGCGTCGGGACAGGTCCCTCCTACGAGCAGTACTTC. Its protein is CSVGTGPSYEQYF.

The rearrangement uses TRBV3-1 (or the pseudogene TRBV3-2) and TRBJ1-2; no clear D. V lost 1 base to trimming and J lost 8 bases, with 14 bases between them. The length of the CDR3 is 14 residues. Germline V gene data show CDR1 as LGHDT and CDR2 as YNNKEL (reference sequence). The CDR3 region is CASSQVTNMGGYTF. CDR3 DNA sequence: TGTGCCAGCAGCCAAGTGACGAATATGGGCGGCTACACCTTC.

The genes are TRBV7-9 and TRBJ2-3, with TRBD2 identical over 12 bases. Germline V gene lookup returns CDR1 SEHNR and CDR2 FQNEAQ (reference sequence). With 5 bases clipped from V and 6 bases from J, the junction kept 6 bases outside the gene matches. The CDR3 totals 15 residues. CDR3 amino acids: CASSPSGRAADTQYF. CDR3 nucleotides: TGTGCCAGCAGCCCTAGCGGGAGGGCCGCGGATACGCAGTATTTT.

This chain links TRBV10-3 with TRBJ1-6; no firm D call. With 6 bases removed from V and 6 bases from J, the gap between germline ends came to 3 bases. CDR3 length equals 11 residues. In germline, CDR1 is ENHRY, CDR2 SYGVKD. In nucleotides, the CDR3 is TGTGCCATCAGCCGTAATTCACCCCTCCACTTT. It codes for CAISRNSPLHF.

This clone has a single count. The chain couples TRBV7-3 to TRBJ1-1; D perhaps matches TRBD1 (5 bases). With 0 bases removed from V and 6 bases from J, the gap between germline ends came to 11 bases. The germline CDR1 and CDR2 sequences are SGHTA and FQGTGA. The CDR3 is 14 amino acids. DNA of the CDR3: TGTGCCAGCAGCTTAACGGGGGGGTTCTCTGAAGCTTTCTTT. The encoded protein is CASSLTGGFSEAFF. The full variable domain, its missing parts supplied by reference TRBV7-3 and TRBJ1-1, is GAGVSQTPSNKVTEKGKYVELRCDPISGHTALYWYRQSLGQGPEFLIYFQGTGAADDSGLPNDRFFAVRPEGSVSTLKIQRTERGDSAVYLCASSLTGGFSEAFFGQGTRLTVV.

CDR3 in DNA: TGTGCCAGCAGCTTGGCGGGCACTGAAGCTTTCTTT. It is translated as CASSLAGTEAFF. The rearrangement links TRBV7-9 to TRBJ1-1, with D unresolved. There are 12 residues in the CDR3. Per the germline V gene, CDR1 is SEHNR and CDR2 is FQNEAQ (reference sequence). V was cut by 3 bases and J by 4 bases, with 6 bases left in between.

This chain links TRBV2 with TRBJ2-3; 9 bases map to TRBD1. Looked up from germline, CDR1 is SNHLY and CDR2 is FYNNEI. The trim removed 6 bases at V and 3 bases at J, leaving 7 bases unmatched. The CDR3 sequence is 15 residues long. CDR3: CASRWIGTGTDTQYF. In nucleotides, the CDR3 is TGTGCCAGCAGGTGGATAGGGACAGGGACAGATACGCAGTATTTT.

The V gene is TRBV24-1, the J gene TRBJ1-2, with a possible D match to TRBD1 (5 bases). The CDR3 contains 14 residues. Germline V gene lookup returns CDR1 KGHDR and CDR2 SFDVKD. V lost 4 bases and J lost 4, with 12 bases in between. The CDR3 protein is CATSDPDRSYGYTF. The CDR3 region has the DNA TGTGCCACCAGTGACCCCGACAGATCCTATGGCTACACCTTC.

The chain is built from TRBV19 and TRBJ1-3, with D unclear. Trimming took 9 bases from V and 1 from J, leaving 16 bases between them. The germline V gene encodes CDR1 LNHDA and CDR2 SQIVND (reference sequence). CDR3 size: 15 residues. CDR3 in DNA: TGTGCCAGCCGCACAACGGGAATATCTGGAAACACCATATATTTT. Amino acids: CASRTTGISGNTIYF.

The V call is TRBV11-3, the J call TRBJ2-1, with 9 bases identical to TRBD1. This CDR3 is 14 amino acids long. CDR1 is SGHNT and CDR2 is YENEEA in the germline V gene. Unmatched junction bases numbered 8, after V lost 4 bases and J lost 10 bases. The CDR3 reads CASSSGTGSGEQFF. CDR3 nucleotide sequence: TGTGCCAGCAGCTCCGGGACAGGGTCCGGGGAGCAGTTCTTC.

The V and J genes are TRBV2 and TRBJ2-5; D is perhaps TRBD1 or TRBD2 (6 bases each). Looked up from germline, CDR1 is SNHLY and CDR2 is FYNNEI. The CDR3 is made up of 15 amino acids. The germline V and J ends were trimmed by 6 bases and 5 bases, with 19 bases remaining between them. The CDR3 DNA reads TGTGCCAGCAGGAAAGGGGGGACCCCTGGGGAGACCCAGTACTTC. Residues: CASRKGGTPGETQYF.

A few counts support this clone. V and J are TRBV19 and TRBJ2-7, with D perhaps TRBD1 or TRBD2 (5 bases each). The CDR3 covers 14 residues. Germline CDR1 reads LNHDA; CDR2 reads SQIVND (reference sequence). With 6 bases removed from V and 2 bases from J, the gap between germline ends came to 14 bases. CDR3 in DNA: TGTGCCAGTAGAGGGGACGAAGGCCCCTACGAGCAGTACTTC. Residues: CASRGDEGPYEQYF.

V is TRBV4-2 and J is TRBJ1-2, with D unresolved. This CDR3 is 13 amino acids long. The ends were cut back, 1 base at V and 2 bases at J, with 5 bases in the middle. Germline CDR1 is LGHNA and CDR2 is YNFKEQ. The CDR3 sequence is CASSQAKNYGYTF. The DNA of the CDR3 is TGTGCCAGCAGCCAAGCAAAAAACTATGGCTACACCTTC.

The genes are TRBV19 and TRBJ2-1; 9 nucleotides align to TRBD2. V dropped 8 bases and J dropped 3; count of bases not matched to a gene: 8. The CDR3 sequence is 15 residues long. Germline CDR1 reads LNHDA; CDR2 reads SQIVND (reference sequence). The CDR3 sequence: CASGRAGGRYNEQFF. DNA of the CDR3: TGTGCCAGTGGGAGAGCGGGGGGCCGCTACAATGAGCAGTTCTTC. Complete variable domain (other parts from reference TRBV19 and TRBJ2-1): DGGITQSPKYLFRKEGQNVTLSCEQNLNHDAMYWYRQDPGQGLRLIYYSQIVNDFQKGDIAEGYSVSREKKESFPLTVTSAQKNPTAFYLCASGRAGGRYNEQFFGPGTRLTVL.

This chain links TRBV6-5 with TRBJ1-2, with D tentatively TRBD1 (6 bases). Germline V CDR1 and CDR2: MNHEY, SVGAGI. The CDR3 totals 15 residues. V was pared by 0 bases and J by 5 bases, with 13 bases between. The CDR3 bases are TGTGCCAGCAGTTACTCGGACAGCGATGTGTATGGCTACACCTTC. Protein: CASSYSDSDVYGYTF.